This T cell receptor (beta chain) was recorded in a study of PD-1 blockade in classical Hodgkin lymphoma. Data came from immunoSEQ multiplex PCR; TCRdb stores just in-frame clones and leaves some out. The table lists 75,000 to 100,000 clones, roughly 80% of them singletons, with about 15% in the top ten. Findings and caveats of the study: Nivolumab initiated under 1 year post-ASCT led to patient exclusion. Newly diagnosed patients were said to have less baseline TCR diversity than healthy donors did.

This clone is a singleton in its sample. The antigen is undetermined. Each patient's relapse followed autologous stem cell transplantation, and brentuximab vedotin exposure varied. The clonotype originates from a human donor with classical Hodgkin lymphoma. Sequences were derived from peripheral blood mononuclear cells (PBMCs), sampled before the second cycle of nivolumab.

The CDR3 reads CASSQDQLAGPGATDTQYF. The DNA of the CDR3 is TGTGCCAGCAGCCAAGATCAGCTAGCGGGGCCCGGGGCCACAGATACGCAGTATTTT. This chain links TRBV4-2 with TRBJ2-3; TRBD2 aligns across 9 bases. Germline V lookup: CDR1 LGHNA, CDR2 YNFKEQ. The CDR3 is made up of 19 amino acids. V gave up 0 bases and J gave up 2 bases; unmatched junction bases: 12.